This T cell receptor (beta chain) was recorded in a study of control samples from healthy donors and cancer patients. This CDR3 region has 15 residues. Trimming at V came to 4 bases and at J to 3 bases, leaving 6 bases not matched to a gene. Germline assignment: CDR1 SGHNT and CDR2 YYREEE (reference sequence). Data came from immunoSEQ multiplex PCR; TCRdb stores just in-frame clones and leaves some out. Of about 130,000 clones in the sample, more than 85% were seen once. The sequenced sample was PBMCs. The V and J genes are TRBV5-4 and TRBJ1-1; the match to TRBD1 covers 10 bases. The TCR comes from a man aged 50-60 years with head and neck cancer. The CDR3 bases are TGTGCCAGCAGCGACCCGGGACAGGGGTACACTGAAGCTTTCTTT. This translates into CASSDPGQGYTEAFF.